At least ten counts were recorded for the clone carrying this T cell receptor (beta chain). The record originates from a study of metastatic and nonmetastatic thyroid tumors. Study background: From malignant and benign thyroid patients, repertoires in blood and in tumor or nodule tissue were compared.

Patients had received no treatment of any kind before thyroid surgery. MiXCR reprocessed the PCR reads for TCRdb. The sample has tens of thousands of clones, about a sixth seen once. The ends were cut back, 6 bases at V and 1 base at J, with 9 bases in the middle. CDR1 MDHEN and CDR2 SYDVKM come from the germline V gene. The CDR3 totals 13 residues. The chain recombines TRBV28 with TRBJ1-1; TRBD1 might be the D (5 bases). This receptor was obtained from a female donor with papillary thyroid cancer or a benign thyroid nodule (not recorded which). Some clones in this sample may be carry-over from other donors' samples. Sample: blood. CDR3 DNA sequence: TGTGCCAGCAGGGGACCTCCGAACACTGAAGCTTTCTTT. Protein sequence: CASRGPPNTEAFF.